This TCR beta chain was sequenced during a study of T cell repertoires in cytomegalovirus infection (dated by TCRdb to the late 2010s). Broadly, across the study: The peptide stimulations were aimed at well-studied HLA-B-restricted epitopes as well as recently identified HLA-C-restricted CMV epitopes, whose presentation resists viral immunomodulation. The HLA type of each donor mattered for the analysis, because public TCR beta signatures pointed to carriage of CMV infection along with the matching HLA type. Results the study describes overall, beyond this receptor: In the ex vivo response, HLA-C-restricted CMV-specific TCR beta clonotypes were dominant, and in two of eight donors the single most frequent clonotype came from this HLA-C-restricted group. Carriers of CMV infection plus the relevant HLA type were discriminated by the cumulative frequency of public TCR beta family members in the study cohort and in an independent approximately 340-donor cohort.

This clonotype was recorded a few times. The clone's antigen remains unknown. Per-base quality was not reported, and no clone a single base away is much larger than it. The treatment or condition label corresponds to: in vitro stimulation with specific CMV peptide epitopes to enrich CMV-specific T cells. The sequencer listed for this sample is Illumina HiSeq 1500. TCRdb trimmed the raw reads at Q25, called clones with MiXCR and kept productive beta chains. Duplicate CDR3 protein sequences are folded into a single record with the most common DNA and genes. The sample includes hundreds of thousands of distinct CDR3 sequences, with roughly 30% observed a single time. The top ten clones comprise 11% to 15% of the sample. The material sequenced was cultured CD8+ T cells from PBMCs, taken from culture after CMV antigen stimulation. The clonotype originates from a human donor in good health (CMV status not recorded). Some clones in this sample may be carry-over from other donors' samples.

The CDR3 protein sequence reads: CATWTRWVVNYGYTF. Read as DNA, the sequence is TGTGCCACCTGGACACGCTGGGTTGTTAACTATGGCTACACCTTC. The sequence is built from TRBV27 and TRBJ1-2; TRBD1 is a weak D gene call, 5 bases matching. The CDR3 holds 15 amino acids from the cysteine to the phenylalanine. This entry keeps only the CDR3 DNA: 45 bases, framed from base 1. CDR1 and CDR2, per the germline V gene (reference sequence), are MNHEY and SMNVEV. V is reduced by 10 bases and J by 1 base, leaving a spacing of 19 bases between them.